This entry is about one T cell receptor (beta chain). This clone was observed at least ten times. Its antigen target is currently unknown. Per-nucleotide qualities are absent, and no much larger clonotype sits a single base away. No treatment had been received by any patient before thyroid surgery. Patient clinical samples collected from about 2011 to 2018 were retrospectively analysed using T-cell receptor beta sequencing. Libraries came from PCR. The sample was run on an Illumina HiSeq 4000. High-throughput sequencing was used to profile the TCR beta-chain CDR3 region of every patient. As for the authors' bioinformatics: A classifier to discriminate distant-metastatic papillary thyroid cancer patients was built from CDR3 differences across clinicopathological groups. To measure repertoire diversity the researchers used the Shannon index, while the Morisita-Horn index served to gauge how similar the tumor and blood repertoires were. TCRdb reprocessing: public reads trimmed at Q25 with fastp, clones called with MiXCR, in-frame beta chains kept. The V and J calls were not made by the authors but by TCRdb's processing. In this sample the table shows around 24,000 clones, roughly an eighth of which occur a single time. The ten largest make up roughly 15% of the sample.

This record belongs to a study of metastatic and nonmetastatic thyroid tumors (dated by TCRdb to about 2020). Study-level background: Repertoires were compared across peripheral blood and tumor or nodule tissue samples from malignant and benign thyroid patients.

From its cysteine to its phenylalanine, the CDR3 spans 19 amino acids. Left in the record is the CDR3 DNA by itself, 57 bases read in frame from the first base. V has 5 bases trimmed and J has 5 bases trimmed; junction bases matching no gene number 15. Per the germline V gene (reference sequence), SEHNR is the CDR1 and FQNEAQ is the CDR2. Here is what the overall study found, with its caveats: TCR beta diversity was reported as significantly higher in malignant tumors than in benign nodules, in both blood and tumor samples.

Sequencing was done on a sample of blood. This TCR was sampled from a female donor with papillary thyroid cancer or a benign thyroid nodule (not recorded which). Some clones in this sample may be carry-over from other donors' samples. The sequence is built from TRBV7-9 and TRBJ2-3; 14 bases in the middle match TRBD2. The CDR3 in this case is CASSPTTSGRAGIRDTQYF. The bases read TGTGCCAGCAGCCCAACGACTAGCGGGAGGGCCGGGATCAGAGATACGCAGTATTTT.